A selection of T cell receptor beta chains follows, all from one sample in a study of radiation and T cells in renal cell carcinoma. Data came from immunoSEQ multiplex PCR; TCRdb stores just in-frame clones and leaves some out. Of about 120,000 clones listed, about 81% are singletons. The starting material was blood, obtained from a patient whose treatment included radiotherapy and nephrectomy. These receptors came from a man aged 45-65 years with renal cell carcinoma. Each CDR3 is given with its conserved first and last residue. D genes are given only for firm matches. Clone size appears in some rows only: once, few, many, or a class for an expanded clone.

abundance	d_gene	v_gene	j_gene	CDR3nt	CDR3aa
.	.	TRBV6-6	TRBJ1-2	TGTGCCAGCAGTCCCCAGGGTGGGGCGGGGGGCTACACCTTC	CASSPQGGAGGYTF
.	.	TRBV7-2	TRBJ1-1	TGTGCCAGCAGCTTAGCGGGTCTGAGGACTGAAGCTTTCTTT	CASSLAGLRTEAFF
.	TRBD1	TRBV19	TRBJ1-1	TGTGCCAGTAACACAGGGGTGGGTTCCACTGAAGCTTTCTTT	CASNTGVGSTEAFF
.	.	TRBV7-3	TRBJ2-6	TGTGCCAGCAGCTTAGTAGGGTTGACTGGGGCCAACGTCCTGACTTTC	CASSLVGLTGANVLTF
.	.	TRBV20-1	TRBJ2-2	TGCAGTGTCATTAAGACCGGGGAGCTGTTTTTT	CSVIKTGELFF
.	TRBD1	TRBV9	TRBJ2-7	TGTGCCAGCAGCGCGGGGACAGGGGGCTCCGAGCAGTACTTC	CASSAGTGGSEQYF
.	TRBD2	TRBV6-5	TRBJ2-1	TGTGCCAGCAGTAGGGGACTAGCGGGAGGGCAGTTCTTC	CASSRGLAGGQFF
.	.	TRBV2	TRBJ2-1	TGTGCCAGCAGTGAAGCCGGACCGATCTACAATGAGCAGTTCTTC	CASSEAGPIYNEQFF
.	TRBD1	TRBV7-9	TRBJ1-2	TGTGCCAGCAGCTACACCGAGGGGGCGGGTGGCTACACCTTC	CASSYTEGAGGYTF
.	.	TRBV28	TRBJ1-6	TGTGCCAGCAGTTCTACTCAGGGGAATTCACCCCTCCACTTT	CASSSTQGNSPLHF
few	TRBD1	TRBV7-2	TRBJ2-1	TGTGCCAGCAGCGTAACAGGGGGCAACTCCTACAATGAGCAGTTCTTC	CASSVTGGNSYNEQFF
.	TRBD1	TRBV5-1	TRBJ1-5	TGCGCCAGCAGACCTGGGACAGGGTGGGCCAATCAGCCCCAGCATTTT	CASRPGTGWANQPQHF
.	TRBD2	TRBV19	TRBJ2-1	TGTGCCAGTAGTATATCGCTAGCGGGAAATGTTGAGCAGTTCTTC	CASSISLAGNVEQFF
.	.	TRBV9	TRBJ1-3	TGTGCCAGCAGTGGTGGAAACACCATATATTTT	CASSGGNTIYF
.	TRBD1	TRBV5-1	TRBJ2-1	TGCGCCAGCGAAGACACAACAGGGGGCGATGAGCAGTTCTTC	CASEDTTGGDEQFF
.	.	TRBV7-6	TRBJ2-2	TGTGCCAGCATCCCGGGACTTGGGAACACCGGGGAGCTGTTTTTT	CASIPGLGNTGELFF
.	TRBD1	TRBV10-3	TRBJ1-3	TGTGCCATCAGACAGGGGGAGACGAACACCATATATTTT	CAIRQGETNTIYF
.	.	TRBV9	TRBJ1-2	TGTGCCAGCAGCGTAGGGTCAGGTCTCTATGGCTACACCTTC	CASSVGSGLYGYTF
.	.	TRBV18	TRBJ2-1	TGTGCCAGCTCACCGGCTACCGTCTCCTACAATGAGCAGTTCTTC	CASSPATVSYNEQFF
.	TRBD2	TRBV7-2	TRBJ2-3	TGTGCCAGCAGCTTAGACCGGGGGGAAAGCACAGATACGCAGTATTTT	CASSLDRGESTDTQYF
.	.	TRBV5-1	TRBJ2-7	TGCGCCAGCAGCCCCCGGGTGGGACGGGTCTCCTACGAGCAGTACTTC	CASSPRVGRVSYEQYF
.	TRBD2	TRBV19	TRBJ2-5	TGTGCCAGTAGTAGAGGGACTAGCGGGCAAGAGACCCAGTACTTC	CASSRGTSGQETQYF
.	.	TRBV6-5	TRBJ2-3	TGTGCCAGCACCAAAAGGGCAGGGAGAACAGATACGCAGTATTTT	CASTKRAGRTDTQYF
.	TRBD1	TRBV2	TRBJ1-2	TGTGCCAGCATGGGGGACAGGGGCTATGGCTACACCTTC	CASMGDRGYGYTF
few	.	TRBV4-1	TRBJ2-5	TGCGCCAGCAGCCAAAACCGGGACATCCGTGAGACCCAGTACTTC	CASSQNRDIRETQYF
few	TRBD2	TRBV2	TRBJ2-1	TGTGCCAGCTTGAAGGGACTAGCGGGCGTCTACAATGAGCAGTTCTTC	CASLKGLAGVYNEQFF
few	.	TRBV18	TRBJ1-6	TGTGCCAGCTCACCACTAAAGGGGAGCTCCTATAATTCACCCCTCCACTTT	CASSPLKGSSYNSPLHF
.	TRBD2	TRBV27	TRBJ2-7	TGTGCCAGCAGTACAACTAGCGGGCCCTACGAGCAGTACTTC	CASSTTSGPYEQYF
.	.	TRBV4-1	TRBJ1-3	TGCGCCAGCAGCCACAGGGTTGCAACCCCTTCTGGAAACACCATATATTTT	CASSHRVATPSGNTIYF
.	TRBD1	TRBV5-1	TRBJ2-3	TGCGCCAGCAGCTTCACCGCTACGGGACAGGGTGCAGATACGCAGTATTTT	CASSFTATGQGADTQYF
few	.	TRBV10-3	TRBJ1-1	TGTGCCATTCAGATCAGGGAGAACACTGAAGCTTTCTTT	CAIQIRENTEAFF
.	.	TRBV7-9	TRBJ1-2	TGTGCCAGCAGCCTATCTGATAGGGGCGGCTACACCTTC	CASSLSDRGGYTF
.	.	TRBV11-2	TRBJ2-3	TGTGCCAGCAGCGCTAAGGTTACGCAGTATTTT	CASSAKVTQYF
once	TRBD2	TRBV19	TRBJ2-1	TGTGCCAGTAGTATAAGGGTGGTAGCGGGAGGGCGGTTCAATGAGCAGTTCTTC	CASSIRVVAGGRFNEQFF
.	.	TRBV28	TRBJ2-7	TGTGCCAGCAGTTTGACTAACGAGCAGTACTTC	CASSLTNEQYF